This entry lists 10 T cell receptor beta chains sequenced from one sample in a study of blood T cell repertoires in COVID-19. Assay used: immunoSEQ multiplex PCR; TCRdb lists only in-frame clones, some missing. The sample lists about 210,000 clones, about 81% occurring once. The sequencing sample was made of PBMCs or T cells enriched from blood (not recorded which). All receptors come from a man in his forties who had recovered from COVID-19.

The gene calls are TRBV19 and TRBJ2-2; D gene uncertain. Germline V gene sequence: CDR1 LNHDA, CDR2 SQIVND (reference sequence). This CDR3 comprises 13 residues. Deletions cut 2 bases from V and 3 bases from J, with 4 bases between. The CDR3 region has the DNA TGTGCCAGTAGTATAACGGACACCGGGGAGCTGTTTTTT. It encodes CASSITDTGELFF. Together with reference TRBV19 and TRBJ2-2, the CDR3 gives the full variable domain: DGGITQSPKYLFRKEGQNVTLSCEQNLNHDAMYWYRQDPGQGLRLIYYSQIVNDFQKGDIAEGYSVSREKKESFPLTVTSAQKNPTAFYLCASSITDTGELFFGEGSRLTVL.

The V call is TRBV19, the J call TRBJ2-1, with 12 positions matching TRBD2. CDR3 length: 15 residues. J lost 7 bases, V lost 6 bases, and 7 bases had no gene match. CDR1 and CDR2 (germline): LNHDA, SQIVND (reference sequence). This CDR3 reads CASRTGTSGFNEQFF. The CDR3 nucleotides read TGTGCCAGTAGAACCGGGACTAGCGGGTTTAATGAGCAGTTCTTC.

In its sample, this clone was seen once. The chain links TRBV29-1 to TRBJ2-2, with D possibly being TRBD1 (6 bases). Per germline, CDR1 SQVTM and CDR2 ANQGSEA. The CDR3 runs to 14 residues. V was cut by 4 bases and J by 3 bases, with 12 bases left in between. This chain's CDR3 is CSVGNRVYTGELFF. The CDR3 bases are TGCAGCGTTGGGAACAGGGTGTACACCGGGGAGCTGTTTTTT.

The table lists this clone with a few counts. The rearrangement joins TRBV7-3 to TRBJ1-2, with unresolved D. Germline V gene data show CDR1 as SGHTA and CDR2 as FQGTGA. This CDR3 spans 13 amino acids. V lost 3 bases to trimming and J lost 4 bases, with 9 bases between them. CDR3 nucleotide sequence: TGTGCCAGCAGCTTCCCCCGGGGCTATGGCTACACCTTC. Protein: CASSFPRGYGYTF.

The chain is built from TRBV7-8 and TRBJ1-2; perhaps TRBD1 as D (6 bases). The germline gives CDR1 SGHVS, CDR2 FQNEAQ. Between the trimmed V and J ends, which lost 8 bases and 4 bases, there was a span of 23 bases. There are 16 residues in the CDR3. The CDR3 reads CASCLSGLGAGYGYTF. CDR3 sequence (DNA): TGTGCCAGCTGTCTTTCCGGCCTGGGGGCAGGCTATGGCTACACCTTC.

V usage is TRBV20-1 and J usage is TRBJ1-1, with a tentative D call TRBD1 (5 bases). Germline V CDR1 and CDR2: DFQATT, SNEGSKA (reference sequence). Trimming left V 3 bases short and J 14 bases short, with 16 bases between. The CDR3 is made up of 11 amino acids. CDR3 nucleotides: TGCAGTGCTAGCGGTAACGGGGGGACGTTCTTT. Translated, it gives CSASGNGGTFF.

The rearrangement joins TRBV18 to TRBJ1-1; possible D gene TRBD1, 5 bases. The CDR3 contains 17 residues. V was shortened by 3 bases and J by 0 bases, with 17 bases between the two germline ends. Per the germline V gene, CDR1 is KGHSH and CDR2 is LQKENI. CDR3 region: CASSPGHGYFMNTEAFF. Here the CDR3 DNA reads TGTGCCAGCTCACCCGGACACGGGTATTTCATGAACACTGAAGCTTTCTTT.

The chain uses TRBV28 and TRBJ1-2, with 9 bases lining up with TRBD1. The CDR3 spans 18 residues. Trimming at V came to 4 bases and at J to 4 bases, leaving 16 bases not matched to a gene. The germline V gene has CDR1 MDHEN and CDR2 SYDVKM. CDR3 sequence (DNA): TGTGCCAGCAGTTATTTGGGGGGGGGACAGGGAGTCCGCTATGGCTACACCTTC. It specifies CASSYLGGGQGVRYGYTF.

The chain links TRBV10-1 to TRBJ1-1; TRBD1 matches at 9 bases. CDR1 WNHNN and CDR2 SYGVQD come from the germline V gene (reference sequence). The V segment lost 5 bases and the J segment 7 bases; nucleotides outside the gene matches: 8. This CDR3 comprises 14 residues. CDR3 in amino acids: CASSRDRALHEAFF. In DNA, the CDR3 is TGCGCCAGCAGTAGGGACAGGGCGCTTCATGAAGCTTTCTTT.

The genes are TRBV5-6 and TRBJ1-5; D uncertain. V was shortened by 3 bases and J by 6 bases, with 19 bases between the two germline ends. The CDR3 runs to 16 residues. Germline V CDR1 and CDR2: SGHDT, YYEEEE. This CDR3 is CASSSKTGKMGQPQHF. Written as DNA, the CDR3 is TGTGCCAGCAGCTCCAAAACCGGGAAAATGGGTCAGCCCCAGCATTTT.